Each of the 10 T cell receptor beta chains below was sequenced from the same sample in a study of cytomegalovirus exposure and HLA in healthy donors. The PCR employed 60 Vbeta primers together with 13 Jbeta primers. Clones were read by immunoSEQ multiplex PCR, and TCRdb kept only the in-frame ones, dropping some. The sample shows around 150,000 clones, 80% of them seen only once. What was sequenced was PBMCs. These receptors all stem from a male donor in good health and CMV-seropositive.

CDR3 sequence: CASSLSSGGPTGELFF. Written as DNA, the CDR3 is TGTGCCAGCAGCTTATCGTCGGGAGGACCCACCGGGGAGCTGTTTTTT. The rearrangement joins TRBV7-3 to TRBJ2-2, with TRBD2 matching 7 bases. The germline V gene has CDR1 SGHTA and CDR2 FQGTGA. This CDR3 contains 16 residues. V dropped 2 bases and J dropped 4; count of bases not matched to a gene: 7.

The chain joins TRBV28 to TRBJ2-7, with 10 nucleotides matching TRBD1. CDR3 length equals 14 residues. Germline V gene sequence: CDR1 MDHEN, CDR2 SYDVKM. The junction had 13 bases not matched to a gene; V was cut back by 7 bases and J by 10 bases. In DNA, the CDR3 is TGTGCCAGCACCCTGGGGGACAGGGGCCCCCTCCAGTACTTC. Residues: CASTLGDRGPLQYF.

The V gene is TRBV11-2, the J gene TRBJ2-3, with D maybe TRBD2 (5 bases). The V end lost 5 bases, the J end lost 1 base, and 13 bases lay between the germline ends. CDR3 length: 15 amino acids. Germline assignment: CDR1 SGHAT and CDR2 FQNNGV. The CDR3 spells CASSPRLKRTDTQYF. The CDR3 DNA is TGTGCCAGCAGCCCCCGACTAAAACGCACAGATACGCAGTATTTT.

The chain is built from TRBV5-6 and TRBJ2-3; 10 nucleotides line up with TRBD1. From germline, CDR1 is SGHDT and CDR2 YYEEEE. The CDR3 loop spans 15 amino acids. V lost 4 bases, J lost 0 bases, and 2 bases stayed unmatched. The CDR3 sequence: CASSADRGSTDTQYF. DNA for the CDR3: TGTGCCAGCAGCGCGGACAGGGGGAGCACAGATACGCAGTATTTT.

Notes on this clone: A read error may account for a junction end that differs from germline. V gene TRBV7-9 combines with J gene TRBJ2-7, with 12 positions matching TRBD2. Germline loops: CDR1 SEHNR, CDR2 FQNEAQ (reference sequence). This CDR3 is 16 amino acids long. In nucleotides, the CDR3 is TGTTCCAGCAGCTTAGTCCAAGGACTAGCGGGATACGAGCAGTACTTC. Its translation is CSSSLVQGLAGYEQYF.

The gene calls are TRBV14 and TRBJ2-2; D remains unclear. Trimming took off 4 bases at V and 6 bases at J, with 12 bases between the two ends. CDR3 length equals 14 residues. The germline V gene has CDR1 SGHDN and CDR2 FVKESK. The CDR3 bases are TGTGCCAGCAGCCCCTTTATGGCTTCCGGGGAGCTGTTTTTT. It is translated as CASSPFMASGELFF.

This clone was picked up a small number of times. This CDR3 is CAWSYMRGYEQYF. CDR3 bases: TGTGCCTGGAGTTATATGCGCGGGTACGAGCAGTACTTC. This chain uses TRBV30 with TRBJ2-7, with D tentatively TRBD2 (5 bases). Trimming stripped 2 bases from V and 4 bases from J, with 12 bases between. CDR3 length: 13 residues. The germline gives CDR1 GTSNPN, CDR2 SVGIG (reference sequence).

The CDR3 nucleotides read TGTGCCAGCAGACCAACTAGCGGGAGCCCCCATGAGCAGTTCTTC. Protein product: CASRPTSGSPHEQFF. V and J are TRBV27 and TRBJ2-1, with TRBD2 matching over 11 bases. The CDR3 is 15 amino acids. Germline trimming cut 6 bases from V and 8 bases from J; bases unmatched to any gene: 9. CDR1 MNHEY and CDR2 SMNVEV come from the germline V gene (reference sequence).

The table lists this clone with a few counts. This chain uses TRBV27 with TRBJ2-5; 16 bases are shared with TRBD2. This CDR3 spans 17 amino acids. The trim removed 5 bases at V and 4 bases at J, leaving 7 bases unmatched. CDR1 and CDR2 from the germline V gene are MNHEY and SMNVEV (reference sequence). In DNA form, the CDR3 reads TGTGCCAGCAGTATGGGACTAGCGGGAGGGGGGCTAGAGACCCAGTACTTC. This sequence encodes CASSMGLAGGGLETQYF.

The chain combines TRBV13 with TRBJ2-1, with D possibly TRBD2 on 5 matching bases. Germline V CDR1 and CDR2: PRHDT, FYEKMQ (reference sequence). Trimming pared 0 bases from V and 6 bases from J, leaving 9 bases between. The CDR3 contains 14 residues. The CDR3, as DNA: TGTGCCAGCAGCTTAGGACCTGAGGGCAATGAGCAGTTCTTC. As protein: CASSLGPEGNEQFF.